This record covers a single T cell receptor beta chain. The CDR3 ends on some other residue instead of the conserved phenylalanine or tryptophan, so this is likely a read error. TCRbeta library preparation incorporated unique molecular identifiers. TCRdb itself ran the PCR reads through MiXCR, one entry per CDR3 protein. The sample lists approximately 1,000,000 distinct CDR3 sequences; roughly 29% were seen once. This sample was included in a study of T-cell reconstitution after alpha-beta-depleted transplantation in children. The CDR3 is 14 residues long. V gave up 3 bases and J gave up 2 bases, with 9 bases separating them.

V usage is TRBV12-3 or TRBV12-4 and J usage is TRBJ2-3; D not certain. This material consisted of PBMCs, mostly from graft donor cells, taken 360 days after TCRalphabeta/CD19-depleted stem cell transplant. This clonotype was obtained from a boy in the first two years of life who had a stem cell transplant for SCID, so the T cells may come from the graft donor. The CDR3 DNA sequence: TGTGCCAGCAGTTTTGTTGGGGACACAGATACGCAGTATTAT. This codes for CASSFVGDTDTQYY.